Below, 24 T cell receptor beta chains from the same sample are listed, as sequenced in a study of cytomegalovirus exposure and HLA in healthy donors (dated by TCRdb to between 2016 and 2019). Library preparation used the immunoSEQ multiplex PCR assay. For the multiplex PCR, a mixture combining 60 forward primers for TCR Vbeta segments and 13 reverse primers for TCR Jbeta segments was used. The immuneACCESS repertoire file appears here via TCRdb, limited to in-frame rearrangements. These files lack a portion of the clones; in checked studies, under half of the deficit traces to unresolved V genes, and the cause of the others is not known. The data table for this sample lists around 46,000 clones. Approximately 1% of the sample lies in the top ten. The sample consisted of PBMCs. Receptor source: a woman in her thirties or forties in good health and CMV-seronegative.

The rearrangement links TRBV10-3 to TRBJ1-1, with D possibly TRBD1 on 6 matching bases. Germline CDR1 ENHRY, CDR2 SYGVKD. The CDR3 has 12 residues. V lost 4 bases, J lost 7 bases, and 10 bases lay in between. DNA of the CDR3: TGTGCCATCAGTGTGACAGGCCTTGAAGCTTTCTTT. It encodes CAISVTGLEAFF.

This chain joins TRBV7-2 and TRBJ2-7, with D possibly matching TRBD1 (5 bases). Deletions cut 4 bases from V and 1 base from J, with 14 bases between. There are 15 residues in the CDR3. Germline CDR1 SGHTA, CDR2 FQGNSA. The CDR3 sequence: CASSYNQGMSYEQYF. The CDR3 DNA reads TGTGCCAGCAGCTATAACCAGGGAATGTCCTACGAGCAGTACTTC.

The rearrangement uses TRBV19 and TRBJ2-1, with D possibly matching TRBD1 (6 bases). V lost 6 bases and J lost 5, with 14 bases in between. The CDR3 has 14 residues. From germline, CDR1 is LNHDA and CDR2 SQIVND (reference sequence). CDR3 region: CASSPTGIHNEQFF. CDR3 bases: TGTGCCAGTAGCCCTACAGGGATCCACAATGAGCAGTTCTTC.

This chain uses TRBV4-1 with TRBJ2-1; 14 bases fit TRBD2. The germline gives CDR1 MGHRA, CDR2 YSYEKL. V gave up 3 bases and J gave up 6 bases; unmatched junction bases: 4. This CDR3 spans 16 amino acids. This chain's CDR3 is CASSHRLAGGVNEQFF. For the CDR3, the DNA is TGCGCCAGCAGCCACCGACTAGCGGGAGGGGTCAATGAGCAGTTCTTC.

The CDR3 DNA follows: TGTGCCAGCACCCTAGGGAGAGGGTCCTACAATGAGCAGTTCTTC. It yields the protein CASTLGRGSYNEQFF. The chain joins TRBV6-1 to TRBJ2-1; perhaps TRBD2 as D (5 bases). V was trimmed by 7 bases and J by 1 base, leaving 14 bases between them. Germline CDR1 reads MNHNS; CDR2 reads SASEGT. The CDR3 runs 15 residues.

The J gene is TRBJ1-2, the V gene TRBV5-1; the match to TRBD1 covers 7 bases. CDR3 size: 16 residues. The ends lost 0 bases at V and 0 bases at J; junction bases unmatched: 5. CDR1 and CDR2 from the germline V gene are SGHRS and YFSETQ. CDR3 coding DNA: TGCGCCAGCAGCTTGGCCTCAGGGGGTGCTAACTATGGCTACACCTTC. Translation gives CASSLASGGANYGYTF.

The chain links TRBV11-3 to TRBJ2-7, with TRBD2 as a possible D gene (5 bases). Germline-derived CDR1 and CDR2 are SGHNT and YENEEA. V lost 8 bases and J lost 2, with 13 bases in between. The CDR3 sequence is 13 residues long. Here the CDR3 DNA reads TGTGCCAGCCGTGGAGGCGGCGCCTACGAGCAGTACTTC. Its translation is CASRGGGAYEQYF.

This chain joins TRBV27 and TRBJ2-5, with 9 nucleotides matching TRBD1. V shed 5 bases and J 5 bases; nucleotides not matched to a gene: 6. The CDR3 covers 14 residues. The V gene's germline CDR1 is MNHEY and CDR2 SMNVEV (reference sequence). The CDR3 here is CASSAQGAGETQYF. Written as DNA, the CDR3 is TGTGCCAGCAGTGCACAGGGGGCAGGGGAGACCCAGTACTTC.

The gene calls are TRBV28 and TRBJ2-1, with 12 bases fitting TRBD2. Germline CDR1 MDHEN, CDR2 SYDVKM. The V segment lost 5 bases and the J segment 6 bases; nucleotides outside the gene matches: 5. CDR3 length equals 15 residues. DNA for the CDR3: TGTGCCAGCAGTGTCCCGGGACTAGCGGGCAATGAGCAGTTCTTC. Translating it yields CASSVPGLAGNEQFF. Using reference TRBV28 and TRBJ2-1 for the parts outside the CDR3, the full variable domain is DVKVTQSSRYLVKRTGEKVFLECVQDMDHENMFWYRQDPGLGLRLIYFSYDVKMKEKGDIPEGYSVSREKKERFSLILESASTNQTSMYLCASSVPGLAGNEQFFGPGTRLTVL.

V and J are TRBV7-9 and TRBJ1-1, with D possibly matching TRBD1 (5 bases). CDR1 is SEHNR, CDR2 FQNEAQ, per germline (reference sequence). The V gene lost 4 bases and the J gene lost 5 bases, with 8 bases spanning the gap. The CDR3 is 12 amino acids. CDR3 nucleotides: TGTGCCAGCAGCTGGGGGGGGACTGAAGCTTTCTTT. This codes for CASSWGGTEAFF.

The chain recombines TRBV4-3 with TRBJ1-1, with unresolved D. Germline V lookup: CDR1 LGHNA, CDR2 YSLEER. This CDR3 is 15 amino acids long. V gave up 1 base and J gave up 5 bases, with 14 bases separating them. The CDR3 loop reads CASSQVIDGTTEAFF. In nucleotides, the CDR3 is TGCGCCAGCAGCCAAGTGATCGATGGCACGACTGAAGCTTTCTTT.

The V call is TRBV4-2, the J call TRBJ2-1; 13 nucleotides match TRBD2. The germline CDR1 and CDR2 sequences are LGHNA and YNFKEQ. V dropped 1 base and J dropped 4; count of bases not matched to a gene: 13. CDR3 size: 20 residues. CDR3 region: CASSQGVTGPGLAGYNEQFF. The CDR3 DNA reads as TGTGCCAGCAGCCAAGGGGTGACAGGGCCGGGACTAGCGGGATACAATGAGCAGTTCTTC.

The V call is TRBV28, the J call TRBJ1-5, with a weak D call TRBD1 (6 bases). The germline V and J ends were trimmed by 10 bases and 0 bases, with 13 bases remaining between them. Germline V gene sequence: CDR1 MDHEN, CDR2 SYDVKM. The CDR3 is 14 residues long. The CDR3: CAIVTGYSNQPQHF. The CDR3 coding sequence is TGTGCCATCGTGACAGGATATAGCAATCAGCCCCAGCATTTT.

CDR3 nucleotide sequence: TGCGCCAGCAGCCAAAACGGGGTGGGACAGGGGTATCAGCAGTACTTC. It encodes CASSQNGVGQGYQQYF. The gene calls are TRBV4-1 and TRBJ2-7, with 10 bases matching TRBD1. The CDR3 is 16 residues long. After removal of 2 bases from V and 8 bases from J, the junction contained 12 bases not matched to a gene. Germline CDR1 reads MGHRA; CDR2 reads YSYEKL.

The rearrangement links TRBV19 to TRBJ1-1; D is uncertain. Germline V gene lookup returns CDR1 LNHDA and CDR2 SQIVND (reference sequence). Trimming stripped 0 bases from V and 0 bases from J, with 8 bases between. The CDR3 runs 15 residues. The CDR3 bases are TGTGCCAGTAGTATAGAGGAGTCGGTGAACACTGAAGCTTTCTTT. Its protein is CASSIEESVNTEAFF.

The rearrangement joins TRBV25-1 to TRBJ1-1, with D perhaps TRBD1 (5 bases). The CDR3 is made up of 13 amino acids. The V and J ends lost 1 base and 4 bases respectively, with 7 bases between them. Germline V gene data show CDR1 as MGHDK and CDR2 as SYGVNS. The CDR3 reads CASSEWGGTEAFF. The CDR3 DNA reads TGTGCCAGCAGTGAATGGGGGGGCACTGAAGCTTTCTTT.

This chain links TRBV6-5 with TRBJ2-7; maybe TRBD2 (6 bases). Germline V gives CDR1 MNHEY, CDR2 SVGAGI. This CDR3 comprises 14 residues. Trimming stripped 5 bases from V and 2 bases from J, with 13 bases between. This chain's CDR3 is CASSGGLSAYEQYF. CDR3 nucleotides: TGTGCCAGCAGTGGGGGACTTTCAGCCTACGAGCAGTACTTC.

The chain uses TRBV27 and TRBJ1-4; tentatively, D is TRBD1 (5 bases). This CDR3 has 14 residues. Germline-derived CDR1 and CDR2 are MNHEY and SMNVEV (reference sequence). V shed 2 bases and J shed 7 bases, with 11 bases lying between them. The CDR3 DNA follows: TGTGCCAGCAGTTTAGCGGGGGGAGGTGAAAAACTGTTTTTT. It is translated as CASSLAGGGEKLFF. The full variable domain, completed using reference TRBV27 and TRBJ1-4, is EAQVTQNPRYLITVTGKKLTVTCSQNMNHEYMSWYRQDPGLGLRQIYYSMNVEVTDKGDVPEGYKVSRKEKRNFPLILESPSPNQTSLYFCASSLAGGGEKLFFGSGTQLSVL.

This rearrangement joins TRBV7-2 to TRBJ2-7; 12 bases are shared with TRBD2. CDR3 length: 17 amino acids. Germline values: CDR1 SGHTA, CDR2 FQGNSA. V trimming: 5 bases; J trimming: 6 bases; junction bases outside the gene matches: 14. Written as DNA, the CDR3 is TGTGCCAGCAGCGAACAGGGGCCCGGACTAGCGGGAAGCGAGCAGTACTTC. Amino acids: CASSEQGPGLAGSEQYF.

This chain joins TRBV4-1 and TRBJ1-2; maybe TRBD1 (6 bases). Germline V lookup: CDR1 MGHRA, CDR2 YSYEKL. The CDR3 is 15 residues long. Trimming shortened V by 3 bases and J by 0 bases, and 11 bases separated the two germline ends. The CDR3 is CASSQGQPANYGYTF. Here the CDR3 DNA reads TGCGCCAGCAGCCAGGGACAACCTGCTAACTATGGCTACACCTTC.

The rearrangement uses TRBV11-2 and TRBJ2-1, with 11 bases fitting TRBD2. There are 15 residues in the CDR3. Germline CDR1 and CDR2: SGHAT and FQNNGV. The V gene end was trimmed by 3 bases and the J gene end by 7 bases; junction bases not matched to a gene: 5. DNA of the CDR3: TGTGCCAGCAGCTTGGTTAGCGGGAGGGTAAATGAGCAGTTCTTC. Translated, it gives CASSLVSGRVNEQFF.

The CDR3 reads CASSFNSQETQYF. DNA of the CDR3: TGCGCCAGCAGCTTTAACAGCCAAGAGACCCAGTACTTC. The chain has TRBV5-1 and TRBJ2-5; D is unclear. Germline V gene data show CDR1 as SGHRS and CDR2 as YFSETQ. The CDR3 length is 13 residues. V was shortened by 2 bases and J by 1 base, with 6 bases between the two germline ends.

V and J are TRBV27 and TRBJ2-7; perhaps TRBD2 as D (6 bases). Germline values: CDR1 MNHEY, CDR2 SMNVEV (reference sequence). Trimming pared 5 bases from V and 1 base from J, leaving 12 bases between. The CDR3 runs 14 residues. The DNA for the CDR3 is TGTGCCAGCAGTACCCGGGACTCGTCCTACGAGCAGTACTTC. This encodes CASSTRDSSYEQYF.

V and J are TRBV6-6 and TRBJ2-1, with D hard to call. V lost 6 bases and J lost 5, with 8 bases in between. Germline-derived CDR1 and CDR2 are MNHNY and SVGAGI (reference sequence). The CDR3 extends over 12 amino acids. Here the CDR3 DNA reads TGTGCCAGCAGAAGCCCCGACAATGAGCAGTTCTTC. Residues: CASRSPDNEQFF.